The TCR beta chain under discussion was sequenced for a study of blood T cells in healthy people across ages. It was with a sample-barcoded 5' primer and a J-beta primer mix that a second PCR of roughly 7 to 12 cycles was run. TCRdb passed the 5' RACE reads through MiXCR, listing each CDR3 protein once. This sample has roughly 1,000,000 distinct CDR3 sequences, with 20% to 25% found just once. Trimming removed 6 bases from V and 0 bases from J; junction bases left unmatched: 10. The CDR3 runs to 18 residues. A further study also used this sample, focusing on T cells of mothers and their children. As that report states: Overlap measured in related mother-child pairs was slightly, non-significantly higher than in unrelated pairs. The authors identified no persistent microchimeric T cell clones.

This chain links TRBV12-3 or TRBV12-4 with TRBJ2-3, with 12 bases fitting TRBD2. The clonotype originates from a girl aged 2-10 years in good health. Sequenced sample: blood. The CDR3 bases are TGTGCCAGCAGACCCCGACTAGCGGGAGAGACAAGCACAGATACGCAGTATTTT. This sequence encodes CASRPRLAGETSTDTQYF.